Listed below are T cell receptor beta chains from one sample, sequenced in a study of T cells in Graves' hyperthyroidism and ophthalmopathy. TCRdb reprocessed the multiplex PCR reads with MiXCR, giving one entry per CDR3 protein. The sample yields roughly 650,000 distinct CDR3 sequences, roughly 16% seen once. Sequenced input: blood. Every receptor here comes from a woman aged 35 to 49 with Graves' ophthalmopathy. The conserved cysteine and the conserved F or W are not part of the CDR3 here.

>TRBJ2-2|TRBV19
ASSISRRNTGELF
>TRBJ2-1|TRBV5-1
ASSDDSGRGGGEQF
>TRBJ2-2|TRBV2
ASRLAGNTGELF
>TRBJ2-3|TRBV7-9
ASSQGRVPSDTQY
>TRBJ2-3|TRBV12-3/TRBV12-4
ASSLQRATSTDTQY
>TRBJ1-2|TRBV18
ASSPGQPTGYGYT
>TRBJ2-5|TRBV28
ASSFGRVAGAIKETQY
>TRBJ2-5|TRBV3-1
ASSQTGLAGEPQY
>TRBJ2-1|TRBV5-1
ASSLGQGLDEQF
>TRBJ2-7|TRBV7-9
ASSAETGGSYEQY
>TRBJ1-2|TRBV29-1
SAGWGYGYT
>TRBJ2-7|TRBV20-1
SARFAEGGASYEQY
>TRBJ2-1|TRBV11-2
ASSARLAGYNEQF
>TRBJ1-5|TRBV6-5
ASSYSGGIQPQH
>TRBJ2-3|TRBV5-1
ASSFRDSNTDTQY
>TRBJ1-4|TRBV6-1
ASTFLRGEKLF
>TRBJ2-5|TRBV3-1
ASSRERGSQETQY
>TRBJ2-2|TRBV2
ASRPPLSTGELF
>TRBJ2-1|TRBV28
ASKTAQAAGGFYNEQF
>TRBJ2-5|TRBV18
ASSPQESYETQY
>TRBJ2-1|TRBV11-2
ASSGYHRGTYNEQF
>TRBJ2-1|TRBV19
ASSTRLRGGGNEQF
>TRBJ1-3|TRBV20-1
SASRTAGNTIY
>TRBJ2-7|TRBV3-1
ASSPHGGGAYEQY
>TRBJ2-7|TRBV7-9
ASSLGVGAYEQY
>TRBJ2-1|TRBV7-3
ASSLTGIDEQF
>TRBJ1-5|TRBV27
ASSLTGVSDQH
>TRBJ2-1|TRBV5-4
ASRAGAEYNEQF
>TRBJ1-5|TRBV27
ASSLGSHQPQH
>TRBJ2-7|TRBV30
AWVQWREFSYEQY
>TRBJ1-3|TRBV12-3/TRBV12-4
ASSLRRQGSGNTIY
>TRBJ2-1|TRBV12-3/TRBV12-4
ASSPGQGNNEQF
>TRBJ2-3|TRBV14
ASSQGSGSFNTQY
>TRBJ1-2|TRBV6-2/TRBV6-3
ASSYPGTDYGYT
>TRBJ1-6|TRBV3-1
ASSQDGGQAPLH
>TRBJ2-7|TRBV14
ASSQAGQGEYEQY
>TRBJ1-2|TRBV15
ATSSLDRGDYGYT
>TRBJ1-2|TRBV12-3/TRBV12-4
ASSLAGPYGYT
>TRBJ1-4|TRBV4-1
ASSQVLGAVNEKLF
>TRBJ1-5|TRBV3-1
ASSLGTGIGQPQH
>TRBJ1-1|TRBV5-1
ASRRGGEAF
>TRBJ1-1|TRBV3-1
ASSRGGATEAF
>TRBJ1-3|TRBV6-4
AGSYSVLTRNLQGPSGNTIY
>TRBJ2-2|TRBV27
ASSLQGGELF
>TRBJ1-2|TRBV19
ASSMGQDSRAGYT
>TRBJ2-1|TRBV7-9
ASSLTSGSQGNEQF
>TRBJ2-2|TRBV5-6
ASSSSKLQNTGELF
>TRBJ2-5|TRBV29-1
SVEGTAKETQY
>TRBJ1-5|TRBV30
AWSTTGVRGQPQH
>TRBJ2-7|TRBV7-9
ASTPEKANEQY
>TRBJ2-7|TRBV27
ASSFYGDSYEQY
>TRBJ2-7|TRBV11-2
ASSLDGLAGFSVRGQY
>TRBJ1-4|TRBV20-1
SAFAAKATNEKLF
>TRBJ2-3|TRBV6-1
ASKDRSDTQY
>TRBJ2-7|TRBV6-1
ASSEMRGIGYEQY
>TRBJ1-6|TRBV2
ASGGGAKVGSPLH
>TRBJ1-3|TRBV28
ASSPQMRVGNTIY
>TRBJ2-2|TRBV27
ASRRGLLPAPGELF
>TRBJ1-4|TRBV20-1
SAVSASNGEKLF
>TRBJ2-3|TRBV5-8
ASSWTGFDTQY